The 2 T cell receptor beta chains listed next were all sequenced from one sample in a study of T cells after yellow fever vaccination. MiXCR, run by TCRdb on the 5' RACE reads, gives a single entry per CDR3 protein. Counted here are about 160,000 distinct CDR3 sequences, approximately 6.8% occurring once; the ten biggest clones make up roughly 2.5%. The sequenced sample was CD4+ T cells sorted from PBMCs, obtained about 5 days after the first yellow fever vaccination. Source of these receptors: a man younger than 30 who received the YFV17D yellow fever vaccine.

In this sample, this clonotype turned up a few times. The V call is TRBV12-3 or TRBV12-4, the J call TRBJ1-5, with D maybe TRBD1 (5 bases). The CDR3 length is 12 residues. Trimming removed 2 bases from V and 10 bases from J, with 9 bases in between. This chain's CDR3 is CASSLFGGPQHF. CDR3 nucleotide sequence: TGTGCCAGCAGTTTATTTGGGGGTCCCCAGCATTTT.

This clonotype was counted only a few times. This chain connects TRBV7-9 to TRBJ2-5; 8 bases are a match to TRBD2. V shed 5 bases, J shed 2 bases, and the junction held 10 bases outside the gene matches. The CDR3 is 16 residues long. The germline V gene encodes CDR1 SEHNR and CDR2 FQNEAQ (reference sequence). DNA of the CDR3: TGTGCCAGCAGCGGAATCGGGACTAGGTGGCAAGAGACCCAGTACTTC. Its protein product is CASSGIGTRWQETQYF.